Listed here are 13 T cell receptor beta chains from one sample, sequenced in a study of cytomegalovirus exposure and HLA in healthy donors. The PCR used 60 Vbeta and 13 Jbeta primers. TCRdb's table, derived via immunoSEQ multiplex PCR, lists solely in-frame clones and lacks some. The sample table includes around 70,000 clones. The sequenced material came from PBMCs. These receptors all come from a woman in her 30s in good health and CMV-seronegative.

The rearrangement links TRBV19 to TRBJ1-5, with a possible D match to TRBD1 (5 bases). CDR1 is LNHDA, CDR2 SQIVND, per germline (reference sequence). CDR3 length: 15 amino acids. V lost 5 bases to trimming and J lost 5 bases, with 16 bases between them. CDR3 nucleotides: TGTGCCAGTAGTTCCCAGGACATCTTGGATCAGCCCCAGCATTTT. Protein: CASSSQDILDQPQHF.

This chain connects TRBV4-3 to TRBJ1-1; no clear D. The V and J ends lost 0 bases and 0 bases respectively, with 2 bases between them. The CDR3 runs 13 residues. CDR1 and CDR2 (germline): LGHNA, YSLEER. Here the CDR3 DNA reads TGCGCCAGCAGCCAAGATATGAACACTGAAGCTTTCTTT. The encoded protein is CASSQDMNTEAFF.

V gene TRBV4-1 combines with J gene TRBJ2-1; no clear D. Germline V gene data show CDR1 as MGHRA and CDR2 as YSYEKL. V was trimmed by 3 bases and J by 0 bases, leaving 9 bases between them. CDR3 size: 15 residues. CDR3 loop: CASSQGPLSYNEQFF. CDR3 in DNA: TGCGCCAGCAGCCAGGGCCCACTCTCCTACAATGAGCAGTTCTTC.

The genes are TRBV6-6 and TRBJ2-7; 8 bases agree with TRBD1. This CDR3 region has 15 residues. The germline CDR1 and CDR2 sequences are MNHNY and SVGAGI (reference sequence). J gave up 3 bases and V 1 base, and 5 bases lay outside the gene matches. CDR3 in amino acids: CASSYFLGQGYEQYF. The CDR3 region has the DNA TGTGCCAGCAGTTACTTCCTCGGACAGGGCTACGAGCAGTACTTC.

This chain joins TRBV6-5 and TRBJ1-5; D might be TRBD1 (5 bases). V was shortened by 5 bases and J by 5 bases, with 10 bases between the two germline ends. The CDR3 covers 13 residues. Germline-derived CDR1 and CDR2 are MNHEY and SVGAGI. The DNA for the CDR3 is TGTGCCAGCAGTGACAGCCTAGATCAGCCCCAGCATTTT. It codes for CASSDSLDQPQHF.

This sequence joins TRBV4-1 and TRBJ2-7; 9 bases match TRBD1. Trimming took 3 bases from V and 6 from J; bases not matched to a gene: 15. CDR1 MGHRA and CDR2 YSYEKL come from the germline V gene. There are 17 residues in the CDR3. The DNA for the CDR3 is TGCGCCAGCAGCCATCGGATCAGGGGACAGGGCGGCGGCGAGCAGTACTTC. It is translated as CASSHRIRGQGGGEQYF.

The V call is TRBV7-2, the J call TRBJ2-7; possible D gene TRBD1, 5 bases. Trimming left V 0 bases short and J 3 bases short, with 12 bases between. The CDR3 extends over 15 amino acids. Germline V CDR1 and CDR2: SGHTA, FQGNSA. The CDR3 nucleotides read TGTGCCAGCAGCTTAGCGGAGAGCAGGGTCTACGAGCAGTACTTC. Amino acids: CASSLAESRVYEQYF.

V gene TRBV18 combines with J gene TRBJ2-7; D is uncertain. Looked up from germline, CDR1 is KGHSH and CDR2 is LQKENI. This CDR3 has 12 amino acids. V was shortened by 2 bases and J by 6 bases, with 8 bases between the two germline ends. In DNA form, the CDR3 reads TGTGCCAGCTCACCAAACATACCCGAGCAGTACTTC. Translating it yields CASSPNIPEQYF.

This chain uses TRBV27 with TRBJ2-5; D unclear. The V and J ends lost 8 bases and 1 base respectively, with 11 bases between them. The CDR3 totals 13 residues. Germline CDR1 and CDR2: MNHEY and SMNVEV (reference sequence). Here the CDR3 DNA reads TGTGCCAGCGCGGAGTTGTTCCAAGAGACCCAGTACTTC. This encodes CASAELFQETQYF.

This chain links TRBV11-3 with TRBJ2-1, with 11 bases identical to TRBD1. The V and J ends lost 3 bases and 3 bases, in that order; junction bases with no gene match: 7. Germline V gene data show CDR1 as SGHNT and CDR2 as YENEEA. The CDR3 covers 17 residues. The CDR3: CASSFGTGGLSYNEQFF. The CDR3 bases are TGTGCCAGCAGCTTCGGGACAGGGGGTCTAAGCTACAATGAGCAGTTCTTC. Full variable domain (missing parts from reference TRBV11-3 and TRBJ2-1): EAGVVQSPRYKIIEKKQPVAFWCNPISGHNTLYWYLQNLGQGPELLIRYENEEAVDDSQLPKDRFSAERLKGVDSTLKIQPAELGDSAVYLCASSFGTGGLSYNEQFFGPGTRLTVL.

V is TRBV7-8 and J is TRBJ2-5; 8 bases agree with TRBD2. The trim removed 4 bases at V and 4 bases at J, leaving 5 bases unmatched. Germline-derived CDR1 and CDR2 are SGHVS and FQNEAQ. The CDR3 runs 14 residues. The CDR3 is CASSYRLARETQYF. The DNA of the CDR3 is TGTGCCAGCAGCTACCGACTAGCGCGAGAGACCCAGTACTTC.

Note on this clone: One end of the junction is discordant with germline, which a read error may explain. This chain joins TRBV27 and TRBJ1-5; the D gene is possibly TRBD1 (5 bases). Germline assignment: CDR1 MNHEY and CDR2 SMNVEV (reference sequence). CDR3 length: 14 residues. CDR3 bases: TGTGCCAGCAGTCTATCGGGGGGGGATCAGCCCCAGCATTTT. Translation gives CASSLSGGDQPQHF.

The gene calls are TRBV7-9 and TRBJ1-6; 7 bases fit TRBD1. Trimming cost V 8 bases and J 6 bases; bases outside gene matches: 7. The CDR3 extends over 14 amino acids. Germline V gene lookup returns CDR1 SEHNR and CDR2 FQNEAQ (reference sequence). The CDR3 is CASGFTGVNSPLHF. For the CDR3, the DNA is TGTGCCAGCGGATTCACAGGGGTTAATTCACCCCTCCACTTT.